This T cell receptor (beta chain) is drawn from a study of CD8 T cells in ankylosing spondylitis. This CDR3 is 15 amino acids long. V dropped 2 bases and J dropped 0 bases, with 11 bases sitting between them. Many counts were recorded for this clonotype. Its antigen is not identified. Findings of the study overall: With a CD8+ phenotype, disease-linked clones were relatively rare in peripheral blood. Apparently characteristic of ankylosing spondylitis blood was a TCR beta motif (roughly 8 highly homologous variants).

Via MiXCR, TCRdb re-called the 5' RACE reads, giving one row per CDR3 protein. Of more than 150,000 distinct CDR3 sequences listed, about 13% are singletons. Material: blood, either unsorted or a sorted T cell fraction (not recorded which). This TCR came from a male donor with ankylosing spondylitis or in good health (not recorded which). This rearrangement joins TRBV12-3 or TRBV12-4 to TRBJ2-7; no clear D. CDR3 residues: CASSLPGPVSYEQYF. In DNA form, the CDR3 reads TGTGCCAGCAGTTTACCCGGGCCTGTCTCCTACGAGCAGTACTTC.